This T cell receptor beta chain was sequenced during a study of T cell changes during pregnancy in multiple sclerosis. Sequencing used immunoSEQ multiplex PCR; TCRdb keeps in-frame clones, though not all of them. Here the sample spans fewer than 45,000 clones, roughly 91% being singletons. Germline V gene sequence: CDR1 SEHNR, CDR2 FQNEAQ (reference sequence). This CDR3 comprises 15 residues. Trimming removed 3 bases from V and 9 bases from J; junction bases left unmatched: 8. This chain connects TRBV7-9 to TRBJ2-6; TRBD1 agrees at 7 bases. This TCR came from a female donor in good health, enrolled as a control in a pregnancy study. Sequencing used CD8+ T cells from peripheral blood mononuclear cells, obtained after pregnancy. The CDR3 sequence: CASSFMGQQGNVLTF. The CDR3 DNA follows: TGTGCCAGCAGCTTCATGGGACAGCAAGGCAACGTCCTGACTTTC.